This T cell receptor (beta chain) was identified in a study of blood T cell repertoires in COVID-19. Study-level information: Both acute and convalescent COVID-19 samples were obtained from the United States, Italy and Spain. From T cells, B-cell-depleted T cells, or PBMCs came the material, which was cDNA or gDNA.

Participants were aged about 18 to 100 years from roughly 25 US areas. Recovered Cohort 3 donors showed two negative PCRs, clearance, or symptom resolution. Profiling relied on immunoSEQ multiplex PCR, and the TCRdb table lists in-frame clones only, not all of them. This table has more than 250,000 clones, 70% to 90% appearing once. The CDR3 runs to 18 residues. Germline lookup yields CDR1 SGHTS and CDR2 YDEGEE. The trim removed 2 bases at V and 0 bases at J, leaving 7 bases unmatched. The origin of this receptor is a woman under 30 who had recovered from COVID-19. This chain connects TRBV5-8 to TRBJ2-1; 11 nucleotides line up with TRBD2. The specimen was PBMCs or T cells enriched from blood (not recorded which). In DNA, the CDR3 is TGTGCCAGCAGCTTTGAGACTAGCGGGGCAAGCTCCTACAATGAGCAGTTCTTC. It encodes CASSFETSGASSYNEQFF.